The present T cell receptor (beta chain) was sequenced within a study of blood T cell repertoires in COVID-19. Study summary: What the recovered Cohort 3 donors had was two negative PCRs, clearance, or symptom resolution. PBMCs, B-cell-depleted T cells, or T cells were the source of the cDNA or gDNA that made up the material.

Original processing notes: Amplification of reference gene primers was used by the study to estimate nucleated cell counts. The repertoire was sequenced with immunoSEQ multiplex PCR; TCRdb's copy has only in-frame clones and lacks some. V, J and clone size reflect that table, while D and trimming were determined from the DNA. The table shows hundreds of thousands of clones, with 85% to 90% occurring only once. The CDR3 length is 13 residues. Germline CDR1 reads SGHNT; CDR2 reads YENEEA. V lost 0 bases, J lost 3 bases, and 3 bases lay in between. The specimen sequenced was PBMCs or T cells enriched from blood (not recorded which). This clonotype originated in an older woman in a cohort exposed to, infected with or recovered from COVID-19 (not recorded which). V is TRBV11-3 and J is TRBJ2-1; D uncertain. CDR3 protein: CASSLDNYNEQFF. The DNA of the CDR3 is TGTGCCAGCAGCTTAGATAACTACAATGAGCAGTTCTTC.